Sequencing of this T cell receptor beta chain was carried out in a study of blood T cells in healthy people across ages. Study-level results: Diversity estimated from one million T cells was considered an underestimate.

This clonotype was seen a handful of times. As yet, its antigen is unknown. Using a J-beta primer mix together with a sample-barcoded 5' primer, a second PCR was run for roughly 7 to 11 cycles. Using its own MiXCR run on the 5' RACE reads, TCRdb lists one record per CDR3 protein. Found here are hundreds of thousands of distinct CDR3 sequences, about a fifth of them singletons; the top ten hold 20% to 25%. Trimming took off 0 bases at V and 0 bases at J, with 12 bases between the two ends. The CDR3 contains 17 residues. Per the germline V gene, CDR1 is LGHNA and CDR2 is YSLEER. The source material was blood. The chain couples TRBV4-3 to TRBJ1-3; D gene unclear. The clonotype was recovered from a man in his sixties or seventies in good health. Written as DNA, the CDR3 is TGCGCCAGCAGCCAAGACTTACGGTATCTCTCTGGAAACACCATATATTTT. The encoded protein is CASSQDLRYLSGNTIYF.